These 11 T cell receptor beta chains share one sample of origin, sequenced in a study of blood T cell repertoires in COVID-19. The data were produced by immunoSEQ multiplex PCR, yet TCRdb's version contains in-frame clones alone and is incomplete. The sample lists around 110,000 clones, 76% occurring once. The material sequenced was peripheral blood. Receptors were obtained from a man older than 75 with COVID-19, enrolled during active disease.

J is TRBJ1-1 and V is TRBV12-2; whether TRBD1, the table's D call, matches the DNA was not checked. TRBV12-2 is recorded as a pseudogene. The CDR3 length is 12 residues. The CDR3 loop is CASRLKTGRAFF. The CDR3 nucleotides read TGTGCAAGTCGCTTAAAGACAGGGAGAGCTTTCTTT.

This clone was detected once. V and J are TRBV28 and TRBJ2-5; maybe TRBD2 (6 bases). CDR3 length: 11 residues. The V and J ends lost 4 bases and 10 bases respectively, with 10 bases between them. Germline assignment: CDR1 MDHEN and CDR2 SYDVKM. As DNA, the CDR3 is TGTGCCAGCAGTTATCGGGGGATCCAGTACTTC. Translating gives CASSYRGIQYF.

The genes are TRBV10-2 and TRBJ2-7; TRBD2 might be the D (9 bases). Trimming pared 7 bases from V and 7 bases from J, leaving 38 bases between. The CDR3 has 20 residues. The V gene's germline CDR1 is WSHSY and CDR2 SAAADI. CDR3 nucleotide sequence: TGCGCCAGCATCCCTAGGCCGGGACAGGAGCTAGCGGGACCCCCTATGGAGCAGTACTTC. Amino acids: CASIPRPGQELAGPPMEQYF.

The chain couples TRBV2 to TRBJ1-1; 7 bases align to TRBD1. Germline values: CDR1 SNHLY, CDR2 FYNNEI. This CDR3 contains 12 residues. V was pared by 2 bases and J by 9 bases, with 3 bases of the junction left unmatched. CDR3 DNA sequence: TGTGCCAGCAGTGAAAGAGGGGGCCAAGCTTTCTTT. Encoded protein: CASSERGGQAFF.

The chain uses TRBV5-5 and TRBJ1-2; D is undetermined. Germline loops: CDR1 SGHKS, CDR2 YYEKEE (reference sequence). V was pared by 0 bases and J by 5 bases, with 11 bases between. The CDR3 extends over 14 amino acids. CDR3 region: CASSLGHALYGYTF. The DNA for the CDR3 is TGTGCCAGCAGCTTGGGACACGCCCTTTATGGCTACACCTTC.

The chain recombines TRBV5-4 with TRBJ1-4, with D possibly TRBD1 on 6 matching bases. The CDR3 loop spans 14 amino acids. V was trimmed by 6 bases and J by 5 bases, leaving 14 bases between them. CDR1 is SGHNT, CDR2 YYREEE, per germline (reference sequence). CDR3 DNA sequence: TGTGCCAGCACCCTACAGGGTGAGAATGAAAAACTGTTTTTT. Amino acids: CASTLQGENEKLFF.

This chain connects TRBV28 to TRBJ1-5, with 7 bases lining up with TRBD1. Germline CDR1 MDHEN, CDR2 SYDVKM. The CDR3 length is 15 residues. V dropped 3 bases and J dropped 6; count of bases not matched to a gene: 8. CDR3 in amino acids: CASSFLTGVGQPQHF. For the CDR3, the DNA is TGTGCCAGCAGTTTTTTAACAGGGGTGGGTCAGCCCCAGCATTTT.

The V and J genes are TRBV19 and TRBJ1-5; 10 bases agree with TRBD1. This CDR3 contains 15 residues. Looked up from germline, CDR1 is LNHDA and CDR2 is SQIVND (reference sequence). V was clipped by 4 bases and J by 4 bases; unmatched bases: 4. The CDR3 sequence is CASSTRDRGNQPQHF. Written as DNA, the CDR3 is TGTGCCAGTAGTACCCGGGACAGGGGAAATCAGCCCCAGCATTTT.

V and J are TRBV6-5 and TRBJ2-3, with 9 nucleotides matching TRBD1. Trimming at V came to 2 bases and at J to 4 bases, leaving 7 bases not matched to a gene. Looked up from germline, CDR1 is MNHEY and CDR2 is SVGAGI. This CDR3 comprises 16 residues. DNA for the CDR3: TGTGCCAGCAGTTACCTCCCGGGACAGGGAGCAGATACGCAGTATTTT. This codes for CASSYLPGQGADTQYF.

V usage is TRBV9 and J usage is TRBJ1-1; 12 bases are a match to TRBD1. Germline V gives CDR1 SGDLS, CDR2 YYNGEE. The CDR3 contains 17 residues. The V segment lost 2 bases and the J segment 4 bases; nucleotides outside the gene matches: 9. Written as DNA, the CDR3 is TGTGCCAGCAGCGTTTCCGGGACAGGGGGCGGTAGCACTGAAGCTTTCTTT. Protein: CASSVSGTGGGSTEAFF.

The chain combines TRBV29-1 with TRBJ2-3, with D unresolved. This CDR3 comprises 11 residues. Germline CDR1 reads SQVTM; CDR2 reads ANQGSEA. With 3 bases removed from V and 4 bases from J, the gap between germline ends came to 5 bases. As DNA, the CDR3 is TGCAGCGTTGACAGGTCAGATACGCAGTATTTT. Protein sequence: CSVDRSDTQYF.